Detailed here is one TCR beta chain. Original processing notes: Estimation of nucleated cell counts was performed using reference gene primer amplification. Libraries were prepared by immunoSEQ multiplex PCR; TCRdb keeps only in-frame clonotypes and omits some of them. That table gives V, J and clone size, and the DNA gave D and trimming. The profile shows around 23,000 clones, roughly 90% of them singletons. These data originate in a study of blood T cell repertoires in COVID-19. The wider study: Samples taken during acute and convalescent COVID-19 were collected in the United States, Italy and Spain. T cells, B-cell-depleted T cells, or PBMCs supplied cDNA or gDNA.

The V end lost 10 bases, the J end lost 0 bases, and 22 bases lay between the germline ends. This CDR3 is 17 amino acids long. Germline loops: CDR1 SEHNR, CDR2 FQNEAQ (reference sequence). The chain uses TRBV7-9 and TRBJ1-3, with D unclear. The sample comprised peripheral blood. This receptor was obtained from a human donor with acute or convalescent COVID-19. The donor label of this sample is uncertain. The chain's CDR3 is CATSLSAGASSGNTIYF. The CDR3 region has the DNA TGTGCCACAAGTCTAAGCGCCGGTGCATCCTCTGGAAACACCATATATTTT.